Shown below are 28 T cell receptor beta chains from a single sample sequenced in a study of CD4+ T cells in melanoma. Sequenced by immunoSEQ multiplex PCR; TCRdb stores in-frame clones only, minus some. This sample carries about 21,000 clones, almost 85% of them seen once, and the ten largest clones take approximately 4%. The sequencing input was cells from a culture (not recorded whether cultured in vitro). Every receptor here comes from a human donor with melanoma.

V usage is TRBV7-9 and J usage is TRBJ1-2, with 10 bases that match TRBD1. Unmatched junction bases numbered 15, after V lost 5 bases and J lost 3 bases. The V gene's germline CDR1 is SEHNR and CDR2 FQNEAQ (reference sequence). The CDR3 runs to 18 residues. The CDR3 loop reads CASSPQIPGQGIYYGYTF. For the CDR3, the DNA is TGTGCCAGCAGCCCACAGATCCCGGGACAGGGGATCTACTATGGCTACACCTTC.

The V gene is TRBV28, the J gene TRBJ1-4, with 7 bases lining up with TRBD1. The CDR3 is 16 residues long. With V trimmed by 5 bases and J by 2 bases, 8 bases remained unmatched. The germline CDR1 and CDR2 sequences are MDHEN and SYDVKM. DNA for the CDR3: TGTGCCAGCAGTCCCTCCCCGGGACAGACTAATGAAAAACTGTTTTTT. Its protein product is CASSPSPGQTNEKLFF.

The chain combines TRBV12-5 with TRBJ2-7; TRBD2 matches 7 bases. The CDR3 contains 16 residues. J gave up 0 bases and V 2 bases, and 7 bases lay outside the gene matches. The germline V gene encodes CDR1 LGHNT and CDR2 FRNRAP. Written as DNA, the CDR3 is TGTGCTAGTGGTTTGAAGCTAGCGGCCATCTCCTACGAGCAGTACTTC. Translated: CASGLKLAAISYEQYF.

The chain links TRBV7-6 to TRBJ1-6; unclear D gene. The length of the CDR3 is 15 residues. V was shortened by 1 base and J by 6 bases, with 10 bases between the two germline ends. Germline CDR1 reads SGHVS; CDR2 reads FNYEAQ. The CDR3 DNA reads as TGTGCCAGCAGCTTAGGTGCAGGTGCTAATTCACCCCTCCACTTT. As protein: CASSLGAGANSPLHF.

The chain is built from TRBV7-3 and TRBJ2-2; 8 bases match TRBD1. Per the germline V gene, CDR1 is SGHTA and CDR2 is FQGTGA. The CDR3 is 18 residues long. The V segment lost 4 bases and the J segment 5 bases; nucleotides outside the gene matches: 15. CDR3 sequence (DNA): TGTGCCAGCAGCTCCCAACCGGACAGGGTCGTTTCGACCGGGGAGCTGTTTTTT. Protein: CASSSQPDRVVSTGELFF.

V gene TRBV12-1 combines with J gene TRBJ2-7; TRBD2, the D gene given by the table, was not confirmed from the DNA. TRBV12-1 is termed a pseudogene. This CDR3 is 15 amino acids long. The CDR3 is CASSFVLAGGGEQYF. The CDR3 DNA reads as TGTGCCAGCAGCTTTGTTCTAGCGGGGGGAGGTGAGCAGTACTTC.

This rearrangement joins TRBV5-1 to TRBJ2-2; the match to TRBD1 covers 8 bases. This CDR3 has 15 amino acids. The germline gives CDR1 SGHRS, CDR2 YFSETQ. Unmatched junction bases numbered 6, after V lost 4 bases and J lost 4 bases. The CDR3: CASSPGQAFTGELFF. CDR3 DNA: TGCGCCAGCAGCCCGGGACAGGCCTTCACCGGGGAGCTGTTTTTT.

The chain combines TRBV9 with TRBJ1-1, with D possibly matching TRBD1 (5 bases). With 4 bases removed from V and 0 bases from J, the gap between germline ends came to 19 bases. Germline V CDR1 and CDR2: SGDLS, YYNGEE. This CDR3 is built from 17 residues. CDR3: CASSTRGGVLMNTEAFF. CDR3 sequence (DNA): TGTGCCAGCAGCACCCGAGGAGGGGTATTAATGAACACTGAAGCTTTCTTT.

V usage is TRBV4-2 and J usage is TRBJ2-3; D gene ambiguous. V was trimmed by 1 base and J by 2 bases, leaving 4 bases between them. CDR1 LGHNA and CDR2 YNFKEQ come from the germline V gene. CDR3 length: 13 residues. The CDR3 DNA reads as TGTGCCAGCAGCCAAGGACCCACAGATACGCAGTATTTT. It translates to CASSQGPTDTQYF.

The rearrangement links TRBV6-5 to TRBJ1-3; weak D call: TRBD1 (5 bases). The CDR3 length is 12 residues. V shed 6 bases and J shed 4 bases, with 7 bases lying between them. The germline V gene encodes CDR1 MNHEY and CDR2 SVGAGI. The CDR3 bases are TGTGCCAGCAGGGGGGACGGAAACACCATATATTTT. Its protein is CASRGDGNTIYF.

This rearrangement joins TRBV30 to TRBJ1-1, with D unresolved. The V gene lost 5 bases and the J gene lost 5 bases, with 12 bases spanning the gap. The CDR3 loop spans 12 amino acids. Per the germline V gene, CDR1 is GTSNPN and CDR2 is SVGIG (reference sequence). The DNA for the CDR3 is TGTGCCTGGGAGGGAGCTTTAACTGAAGCTTTCTTT. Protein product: CAWEGALTEAFF.

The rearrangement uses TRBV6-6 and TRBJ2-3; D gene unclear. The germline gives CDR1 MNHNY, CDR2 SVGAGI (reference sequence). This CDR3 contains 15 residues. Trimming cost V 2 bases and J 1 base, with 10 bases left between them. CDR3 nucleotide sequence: TGTGCCAGCAGTTACAACCCCCTCGGCACAGATACGCAGTATTTT. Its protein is CASSYNPLGTDTQYF.

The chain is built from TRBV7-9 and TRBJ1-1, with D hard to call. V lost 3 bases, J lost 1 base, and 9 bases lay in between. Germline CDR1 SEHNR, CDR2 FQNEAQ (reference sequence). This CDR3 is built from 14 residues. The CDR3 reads CASSFETENTEAFF. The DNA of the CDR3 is TGTGCCAGCAGCTTCGAGACTGAGAACACTGAAGCTTTCTTT.

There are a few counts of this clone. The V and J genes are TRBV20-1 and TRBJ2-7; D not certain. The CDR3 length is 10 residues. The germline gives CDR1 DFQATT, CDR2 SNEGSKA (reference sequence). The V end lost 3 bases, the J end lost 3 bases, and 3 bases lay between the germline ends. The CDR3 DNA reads TGCAGTGCTAGGGACTACGAGCAGTACTTC. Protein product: CSARDYEQYF.

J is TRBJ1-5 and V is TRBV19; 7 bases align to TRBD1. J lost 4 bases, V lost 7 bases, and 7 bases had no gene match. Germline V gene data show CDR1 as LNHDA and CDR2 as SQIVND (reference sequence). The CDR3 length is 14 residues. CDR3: CASTLRGANQPQHF. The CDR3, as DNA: TGTGCCAGTACCCTCAGGGGGGCGAATCAGCCCCAGCATTTT.

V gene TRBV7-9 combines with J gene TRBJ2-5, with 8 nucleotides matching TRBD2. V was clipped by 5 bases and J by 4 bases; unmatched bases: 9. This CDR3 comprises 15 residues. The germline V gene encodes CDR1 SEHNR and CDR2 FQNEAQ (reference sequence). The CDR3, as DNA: TGTGCCAGCAGCCCGGGCGGGGGGCAGGCAGAGACCCAGTACTTC. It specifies CASSPGGGQAETQYF.

The DNA of the CDR3 is TGCGCCAGCAGCTCCTCAGGGGGCCGTAATGAAAAACTGTTTTTT. The encoded protein is CASSSSGGRNEKLFF. This chain links TRBV5-1 with TRBJ1-4; 8 nucleotides match TRBD1. CDR3 length: 15 amino acids. With V trimmed by 3 bases and J by 4 bases, 5 bases remained unmatched. CDR1 SGHRS and CDR2 YFSETQ come from the germline V gene.

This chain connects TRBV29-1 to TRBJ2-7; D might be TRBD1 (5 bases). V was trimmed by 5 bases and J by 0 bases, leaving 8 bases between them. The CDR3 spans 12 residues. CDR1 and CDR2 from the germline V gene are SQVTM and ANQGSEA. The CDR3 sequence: CSVSGFSYEQYF. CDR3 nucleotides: TGCAGCGTTTCAGGGTTCTCCTACGAGCAGTACTTC.

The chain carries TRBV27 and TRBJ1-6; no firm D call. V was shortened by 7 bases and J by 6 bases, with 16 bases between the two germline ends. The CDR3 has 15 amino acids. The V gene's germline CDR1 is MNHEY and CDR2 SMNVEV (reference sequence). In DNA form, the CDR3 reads TGTGCCAGCACCCTAGTTTACCAAATTAATTCACCCCTCCACTTT. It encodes CASTLVYQINSPLHF.

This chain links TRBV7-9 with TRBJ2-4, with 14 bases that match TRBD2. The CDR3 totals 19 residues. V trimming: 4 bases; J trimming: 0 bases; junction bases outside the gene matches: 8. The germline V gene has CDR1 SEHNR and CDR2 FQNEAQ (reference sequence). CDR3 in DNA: TGTGCCAGCAGCTCTTGGACTAGCGGGGGGCATTTAGCCAAAAACATTCAGTACTTC. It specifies CASSSWTSGGHLAKNIQYF. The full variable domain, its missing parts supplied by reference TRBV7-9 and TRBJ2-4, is DTGVSQNPRHKITKRGQNVTFRCDPISEHNRLYWYRQTLGQGPEFLTYFQNEAQLEKSRLLSDRFSAERPKGSFSTLEIQRTEQGDSAMYLCASSSWTSGGHLAKNIQYFGAGTRLSVL.

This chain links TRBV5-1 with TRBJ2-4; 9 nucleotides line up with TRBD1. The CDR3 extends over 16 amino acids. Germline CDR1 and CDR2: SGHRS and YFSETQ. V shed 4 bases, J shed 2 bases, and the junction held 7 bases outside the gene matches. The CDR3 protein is CASSPGTGRTKNIQYF. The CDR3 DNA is TGCGCCAGCAGCCCTGGGACAGGGAGGACCAAAAACATTCAGTACTTC.

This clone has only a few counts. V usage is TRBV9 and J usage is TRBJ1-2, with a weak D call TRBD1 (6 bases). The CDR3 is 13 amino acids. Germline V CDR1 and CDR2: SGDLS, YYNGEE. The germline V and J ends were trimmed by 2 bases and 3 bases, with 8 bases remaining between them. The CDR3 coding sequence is TGTGCCAGCAGCGTGGACAGCTACTATGGCTACACCTTC. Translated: CASSVDSYYGYTF.

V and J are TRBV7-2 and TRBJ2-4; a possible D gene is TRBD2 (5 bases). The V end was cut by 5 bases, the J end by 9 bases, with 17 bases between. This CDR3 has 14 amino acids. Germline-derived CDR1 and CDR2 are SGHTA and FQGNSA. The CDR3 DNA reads TGTGCCAGCAGCCCAAGTAGCGTGAAGGGCATTCAGTACTTC. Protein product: CASSPSSVKGIQYF.

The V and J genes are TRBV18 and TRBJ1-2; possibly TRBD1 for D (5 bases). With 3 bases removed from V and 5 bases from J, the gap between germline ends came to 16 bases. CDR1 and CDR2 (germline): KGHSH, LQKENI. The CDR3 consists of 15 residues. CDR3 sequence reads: CASSPTLGRLYGYTF. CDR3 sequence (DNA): TGTGCCAGCTCACCCACGCTGGGGCGCCTATATGGCTACACCTTC. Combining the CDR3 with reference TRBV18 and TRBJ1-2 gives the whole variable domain NAGVMQNPRHLVRRRGQEARLRCSPMKGHSHVYWYRQLPEEGLKFMVYLQKENIIDESGMPKERFSAEFPKEGPSILRIQQVVRGDSAAYFCASSPTLGRLYGYTFGSGTRLTVV.

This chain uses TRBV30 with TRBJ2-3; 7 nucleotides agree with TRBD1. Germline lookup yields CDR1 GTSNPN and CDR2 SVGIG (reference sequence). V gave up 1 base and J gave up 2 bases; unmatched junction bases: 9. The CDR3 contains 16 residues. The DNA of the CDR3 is TGTGCCTGGAGTGCCGCGACAGGGATACTCACAGATACGCAGTATTTT. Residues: CAWSAATGILTDTQYF. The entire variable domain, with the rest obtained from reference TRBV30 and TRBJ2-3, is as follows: SQTIHQWPATLVQPVGSPLSLECTVEGTSNPNLYWYRQAAGRGLQLLFYSVGIGQISSEVPQNLSASRPQDRQFILSSKKLLLSDSGFYLCAWSAATGILTDTQYFGPGTRLTVL.

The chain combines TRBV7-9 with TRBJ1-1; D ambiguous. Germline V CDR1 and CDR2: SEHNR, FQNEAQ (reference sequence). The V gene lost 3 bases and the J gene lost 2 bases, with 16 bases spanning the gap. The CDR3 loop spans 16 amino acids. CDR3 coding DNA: TGTGCCAGCAGCTTTAAGGCCCTAAGTGGTAACACTGAAGCTTTCTTT. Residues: CASSFKALSGNTEAFF. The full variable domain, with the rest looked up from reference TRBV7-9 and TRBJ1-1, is DTGVSQNPRHKITKRGQNVTFRCDPISEHNRLYWYRQTLGQGPEFLTYFQNEAQLEKSRLLSDRFSAERPKGSFSTLEIQRTEQGDSAMYLCASSFKALSGNTEAFFGQGTRLTVV.

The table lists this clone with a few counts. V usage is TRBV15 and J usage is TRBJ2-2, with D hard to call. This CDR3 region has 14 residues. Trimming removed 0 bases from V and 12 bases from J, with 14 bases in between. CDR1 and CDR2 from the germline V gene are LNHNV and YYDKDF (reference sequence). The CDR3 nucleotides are TGTGCCACCAGCAGAGATCGGGTCGGCGAGAAGCTGTTTTTT. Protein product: CATSRDRVGEKLFF.

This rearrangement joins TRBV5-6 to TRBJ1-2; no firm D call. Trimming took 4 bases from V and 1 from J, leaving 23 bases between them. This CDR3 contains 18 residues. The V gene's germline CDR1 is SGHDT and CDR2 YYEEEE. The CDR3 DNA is TGTGCCAGCAGCCAGATAGAAGGCCAATGGTGGGGTAACTATGGCTACACCTTC. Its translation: CASSQIEGQWWGNYGYTF.